The clone carrying this T cell receptor (beta chain) was detected a few times. Its antigen is not identified. The germline V gene has CDR1 MDHEN and CDR2 SYDVKM. With 7 bases removed from V and 3 bases from J, the gap between germline ends came to 16 bases. This CDR3 region has 15 residues. The entry originates in a study of T cell responses to AZD1222 COVID-19 vaccine. Study-wide findings and caveats: Repertoire samples came only from after the peak T cell response.

Libraries were prepared by immunoSEQ multiplex PCR; TCRdb keeps only in-frame clonotypes and omits some of them. There are tens of thousands of clones in the sample; 85% to 90% occur only once, and approximately 30% lies in the top ten. The sequencing here drew on peripheral blood, taken on day 0 of AZD1222 vaccination. The source is an adult in good health. The chain uses TRBV28 and TRBJ1-5, with a tentative D call TRBD1 (5 bases). CDR3 loop: CASKKLGLINQPQHF. CDR3 nucleotide sequence: TGTGCCAGCAAGAAACTGGGACTGATCAATCAGCCCCAGCATTTT. Variable domain in full (rest from reference TRBV28 and TRBJ1-5): DVKVTQSSRYLVKRTGEKVFLECVQDMDHENMFWYRQDPGLGLRLIYFSYDVKMKEKGDIPEGYSVSREKKERFSLILESASTNQTSMYLCASKKLGLINQPQHFGDGTRLSIL.